What follows are 30 T cell receptor beta chains derived from one specimen sequenced in a study of CD8+CD57+ T cells in acquired aplastic anemia. Sequencing was done on patients that had shown CD8+CD57+ cell expansion by flow cytometry. Genomic DNA, serving as template, underwent TCR beta VDJ and CDR3 profiling. TCRdb independently ran MiXCR on the reads; one entry per CDR3 protein. The sample includes some 200,000 distinct CDR3 sequences, approximately 48% of them seen just once. Sequenced sample: sorted CD4+, CD8+, or CD8+CD57+ T cells (not recorded which) from PBMCs. These receptors were obtained from a human donor with aplastic anemia.

V and J are TRBV20-1 and TRBJ2-7, with 15 bases aligning to TRBD2. The CDR3 sequence is 16 residues long. From germline, CDR1 is DFQATT and CDR2 SNEGSKA (reference sequence). The V gene end was trimmed by 5 bases and the J gene end by 0 bases; junction bases not matched to a gene: 5. CDR3 DNA sequence: TGCAGTGCTTCCGGGACTAGCGGGGGGAGCTCCTACGAGCAGTACTTC. Protein product: CSASGTSGGSSYEQYF.

The V call is TRBV7-6, the J call TRBJ1-1, with TRBD1 as a possible D gene (6 bases). Germline V gene sequence: CDR1 SGHVS, CDR2 FNYEAQ. The CDR3 consists of 15 residues. V lost 1 base, J lost 4 bases, and 13 bases lay in between. In DNA, the CDR3 is TGTGCCAGCAGCTTAGAACAGGGCCTCGTCACTGAAGCTTTCTTT. Encoded protein: CASSLEQGLVTEAFF.

This clonotype was found many times. The genes are TRBV30 and TRBJ1-5, with D tentatively TRBD1 (6 bases). Looked up from germline, CDR1 is GTSNPN and CDR2 is SVGIG (reference sequence). Trimming stripped 5 bases from V and 0 bases from J, with 11 bases between. The CDR3 covers 14 residues. DNA for the CDR3: TGTGCCTGGGCGACAGGTAATAGCAATCAGCCCCAGCATTTT. It yields the protein CAWATGNSNQPQHF. Complete variable domain (other parts from reference TRBV30 and TRBJ1-5): SQTIHQWPATLVQPVGSPLSLECTVEGTSNPNLYWYRQAAGRGLQLLFYSVGIGQISSEVPQNLSASRPQDRQFILSSKKLLLSDSGFYLCAWATGNSNQPQHFGDGTRLSIL.

This chain joins TRBV10-3 and TRBJ2-7; D gene unclear. This CDR3 is built from 14 residues. CDR1 and CDR2 (germline): ENHRY, SYGVKD. The germline V and J ends were trimmed by 4 bases and 2 bases, with 12 bases remaining between them. The DNA for the CDR3 is TGTGCCATCAGTGCTTCGGACCGGACCTACGAGCAGTACTTC. Amino acids: CAISASDRTYEQYF.

The gene calls are TRBV12-3 or TRBV12-4 and TRBJ2-5, with 7 bases aligning to TRBD2. The J call is uncertain, as TRBJ2-7 better fits the DNA end. The CDR3 runs 14 residues. The CDR3 spells CASSLSGTPYEQYF. The CDR3 nucleotides read TGTGCCAGCAGTTTGAGCGGGACCCCCTACGAGCAGTACTTC.

This chain links TRBV24-1 with TRBJ2-3, with TRBD2 identical over 7 bases. The CDR3 has 15 amino acids. CDR1 is KGHDR and CDR2 is SFDVKD in the germline V gene. Germline trimming cut 4 bases from V and 3 bases from J; bases unmatched to any gene: 6. The CDR3 bases are TGTGCCACCAGTGAGTTGACTAGCTCGACAGATACGCAGTATTTT. It codes for CATSELTSSTDTQYF.

This chain joins TRBV2 and TRBJ2-7; the D is unclear. V dropped 7 bases and J dropped 2 bases, with 9 bases sitting between them. The V gene's germline CDR1 is SNHLY and CDR2 FYNNEI. There are 12 residues in the CDR3. The CDR3 spells CASNGNPYEQYF. Here the CDR3 DNA reads TGTGCCAGCAATGGGAACCCCTACGAGCAGTACTTC. Filled out from reference TRBV2 and TRBJ2-7, the complete variable domain reads EPEVTQTPSHQVTQMGQEVILRCVPISNHLYFYWYRQILGQKVEFLVSFYNNEISEKSEIFDDQFSVERPDGSNFTLKIRSTKLEDSAMYFCASNGNPYEQYFGPGTRLTVT.

This rearrangement joins TRBV5-5 to TRBJ2-7, with TRBD2 matching 14 bases. J gave up 4 bases and V 4 bases, and 4 bases lay outside the gene matches. CDR1 SGHKS and CDR2 YYEKEE come from the germline V gene (reference sequence). The CDR3 runs to 15 residues. CDR3 protein: CASSTRTSGGYEQYF. DNA for the CDR3: TGTGCCAGCAGCACACGGACTAGCGGGGGGTACGAGCAGTACTTC.

The chain combines TRBV2 with TRBJ2-1; possible D gene TRBD2, 6 bases. CDR1 and CDR2 (germline): SNHLY, FYNNEI. Trimming pared 5 bases from V and 7 bases from J, leaving 12 bases between. The CDR3 covers 13 residues. Here the CDR3 reads CASSTATRNEQFF. In DNA, the CDR3 is TGTGCCAGCAGTACTGCGACTAGAAATGAGCAGTTCTTC.

As concerns this clonotype: A much larger clone sits a single nucleotide away, making a read error possible. Since no conserved phenylalanine or tryptophan closes the CDR3, a read error is the likely cause. This chain links TRBV12-3 or TRBV12-4 with TRBJ1-5; D is unresolved. Trimming left V 2 bases short and J 3 bases short, with 11 bases between. The length of the CDR3 is 15 residues. The CDR3: CASSLNVGINQPQHY. The CDR3 nucleotides read TGTGCCAGCAGTTTAAATGTGGGCATCAATCAGCCCCAGCATTAT.

The chain employs TRBV2 and TRBJ2-1, with 10 bases aligning to TRBD2. The length of the CDR3 is 14 residues. V lost 5 bases to trimming and J lost 10 bases; unmatched junction nucleotides: 8. In germline, CDR1 is SNHLY, CDR2 FYNNEI. The DNA of the CDR3 is TGTGCCAGCAGTTATTCTAGCGGGGGCGGGGAGCAGTTCTTC. Protein product: CASSYSSGGGEQFF.

This clonotype was picked up a small number of times. The chain carries TRBV15 and TRBJ1-2, with D hard to call. Germline CDR1 is LNHNV and CDR2 is YYDKDF (reference sequence). The V end lost 0 bases, the J end lost 7 bases, and 12 bases lay between the germline ends. The CDR3 extends over 14 amino acids. DNA of the CDR3: TGTGCCACCAGCAGAGAGTGGGGAGGTTCTGGCTACACCTTC. Its protein product is CATSREWGGSGYTF.

This CDR3 is CASSSAPDTEAFF. CDR3 bases: TGTGCCAGCAGTTCGGCACCCGACACTGAAGCTTTCTTT. This chain uses TRBV25-1 with TRBJ1-1; no clear D gene. Trimming pared 5 bases from V and 3 bases from J, leaving 10 bases between. Germline V gives CDR1 MGHDK, CDR2 SYGVNS. The CDR3 spans 13 residues.

The rearrangement uses TRBV6-4 and TRBJ2-2; D may match TRBD1 or TRBD2 (5 bases each). The CDR3 is 13 residues long. Looked up from germline, CDR1 is MRHNA and CDR2 is SNTAGT. V gave up 2 bases and J gave up 4 bases, with 5 bases separating them. The DNA of the CDR3 is TGTGCCAGCAGTGACGGGGGCACCGGGGAGCTGTTTTTT. Its translation: CASSDGGTGELFF.

This clonotype was counted once. Sequence at one end of the junction differs from germline and may be a read error. The chain carries TRBV5-1 and TRBJ2-7, with 7 bases aligning to TRBD2. This CDR3 has 15 residues. Germline V gene sequence: CDR1 SGHRS, CDR2 YFSETQ. In DNA, the CDR3 is TGCGCCAGCAGCCTGGAGGGAGGGCCTTCCTACGAGCAGCACTTC. Translation gives CASSLEGGPSYEQHF.

V usage is TRBV5-6 and J usage is TRBJ1-2, with D uncertain. Germline V lookup: CDR1 SGHDT, CDR2 YYEEEE. The CDR3 spans 13 residues. V was trimmed by 1 base and J by 2 bases, leaving 6 bases between them. The chain's CDR3 is CASSLPANYGYTF. CDR3 DNA: TGTGCCAGCAGCTTGCCAGCCAACTATGGCTACACCTTC. Full variable domain (remainder filled in from reference TRBV5-6 and TRBJ1-2): DAGVTQSPTHLIKTRGQQVTLRCSPKSGHDTVSWYQQALGQGPQFIFQYYEEEERQRGNFPDRFSGHQFPNYSSELNVNALLLGDSALYLCASSLPANYGYTFGSGTRLTVV.

This sequence joins TRBV2 and TRBJ2-7; no clear D. CDR3 size: 13 residues. Germline V gives CDR1 SNHLY, CDR2 FYNNEI. Between the trimmed V and J ends, which lost 4 bases and 7 bases, there was a span of 14 bases. CDR3 region: CASSANFAQEQYF. CDR3 in DNA: TGTGCCAGCAGTGCCAACTTTGCCCAAGAGCAGTACTTC.

This clonotype was counted ten times or more. The chain is built from TRBV4-1 and TRBJ1-6; the D gene is possibly TRBD1 (6 bases). This CDR3 contains 16 residues. V was clipped by 0 bases and J by 6 bases, with 12 bases between them. Germline values: CDR1 MGHRA, CDR2 YSYEKL. The CDR3 DNA reads as TGCGCCAGCAGCCAAGATCCGGGGGGCCGTAATTCACCCCTCCACTTT. It translates to CASSQDPGGRNSPLHF.

CDR3 nucleotide sequence: TGTGCCATCAGTGAGTCTGCGGGACCGAACACCGGGGAGCTGTTTTTT. Encoded protein: CAISESAGPNTGELFF. This chain links TRBV10-3 with TRBJ2-2; a possible D gene is TRBD2 (6 bases). Germline V gene lookup returns CDR1 ENHRY and CDR2 SYGVKD. Trimming removed 0 bases at V and 0 bases at J, with 8 bases between. The CDR3 length is 16 residues.

The rearrangement links TRBV24-1 to TRBJ2-7; D gene ambiguous. Germline assignment: CDR1 KGHDR and CDR2 SFDVKD. Deletions cut 2 bases from V and 2 bases from J, with 6 bases between. CDR3 length: 13 amino acids. CDR3 region: CATSDSSTYEQYF. CDR3 DNA sequence: TGTGCCACCAGTGATTCCAGCACCTACGAGCAGTACTTC.

V and J are TRBV5-6 and TRBJ1-6, with 7 bases that match TRBD1. With 3 bases clipped from V and 7 bases from J, the junction kept 7 bases outside the gene matches. This CDR3 is 15 amino acids long. Germline CDR1 SGHDT, CDR2 YYEEEE. In nucleotides, the CDR3 is TGTGCCAGCAGCTGGATGACAGGGACCAATTCACCCCTCCACTTT. This encodes CASSWMTGTNSPLHF. Full variable domain (missing parts from reference TRBV5-6 and TRBJ1-6): DAGVTQSPTHLIKTRGQQVTLRCSPKSGHDTVSWYQQALGQGPQFIFQYYEEEERQRGNFPDRFSGHQFPNYSSELNVNALLLGDSALYLCASSWMTGTNSPLHFGNGTRLTVT.

A remark on this clonotype: A much larger clone differs from this one at a single base, so this may be a read error. The chain recombines TRBV13 with TRBJ2-7; 11 nucleotides match TRBD2. The CDR3 has 16 residues. CDR1 is PRHDT and CDR2 is FYEKMQ in the germline V gene (reference sequence). CDR3 sequence (DNA): TGTGCCAGCGGCTTTAAACTAGCGGGGGCTACCTACGAGCAGTACTTC. Its protein product is CASGFKLAGATYEQYF.

The V call is TRBV15, the J call TRBJ2-7; tentatively, D is TRBD1 or TRBD2 (7 bases each). Germline V lookup: CDR1 LNHNV, CDR2 YYDKDF (reference sequence). The V end lost 2 bases, the J end lost 7 bases, and 15 bases lay between the germline ends. This CDR3 has 14 residues. In DNA form, the CDR3 reads TGTGCCACCAGCAGACCTGACAGGGAGGGAGAGCAGTACTTC. As protein: CATSRPDREGEQYF.

This clonotype was seen just once. One end of the junction varies from germline; a read error may be responsible. This sequence joins TRBV7-2 and TRBJ2-2, with 7 bases identical to TRBD2. The CDR3 is made up of 14 amino acids. The germline V gene encodes CDR1 SGHTA and CDR2 FQGNSA. Here the CDR3 DNA reads TGTGCCAGCAGCATCAGCGGGAACACCGGGGAGCCGTTTTTT. Translation gives CASSISGNTGEPFF.

There are many counts of this clonotype. The rearrangement joins TRBV27 to TRBJ1-6, with D uncertain. CDR3 length equals 12 residues. The germline V and J ends were trimmed by 4 bases and 9 bases, with 7 bases remaining between them. Germline CDR1 and CDR2: MNHEY and SMNVEV (reference sequence). The CDR3 reads CASSSPVSPLHF. The CDR3 coding sequence is TGTGCCAGCAGTTCTCCGGTTTCACCCCTCCACTTT.

Details on this clonotype: The germline gene is not matched at one end of the junction; a read error may be the cause. V and J are TRBV12-3 or TRBV12-4 and TRBJ2-7, with 8 positions matching TRBD1. The CDR3 contains 15 residues. The CDR3 bases are TGTGCCAGCAGTGGCCGGGACAGGCCCTCCCACGAGCAGTACTTC. Amino acids: CASSGRDRPSHEQYF.

V and J are TRBV20-1 and TRBJ2-7; unclear D gene. Germline assignment: CDR1 DFQATT and CDR2 SNEGSKA (reference sequence). The ends were cut back, 0 bases at V and 3 bases at J, with 18 bases in the middle. The CDR3 has 16 amino acids. CDR3 in amino acids: CSARDYAAPKYYEQYF. The CDR3 coding sequence is TGCAGTGCTAGAGATTACGCGGCACCAAAGTACTACGAGCAGTACTTC.

This clonotype occurred once. The chain links TRBV7-2 to TRBJ1-5; 7 nucleotides agree with TRBD1. V lost 1 base and J lost 0; bases outside the gene matches: 6. Germline CDR1 is SGHTA and CDR2 is FQGNSA. There are 17 residues in the CDR3. CDR3 residues: CASSLVGTAYSNQPQHF. The CDR3 region has the DNA TGTGCCAGCAGCTTAGTCGGGACAGCATATAGCAATCAGCCCCAGCATTTT.

The CDR3: CASSVASSPHRGNQPQHF. DNA of the CDR3: TGTGCCAGCAGCGTAGCCAGCAGCCCTCACAGGGGCAATCAGCCCCAGCATTTT. V is TRBV9 and J is TRBJ1-5, with D possibly matching TRBD1 (6 bases). The length of the CDR3 is 18 residues. V lost 0 bases and J lost 2, with 18 bases in between. The germline CDR1 and CDR2 sequences are SGDLS and YYNGEE. The full variable domain, with the rest looked up from reference TRBV9 and TRBJ1-5, is DSGVTQTPKHLITATGQRVTLRCSPRSGDLSVYWYQQSLDQGLQFLIQYYNGEERAKGNILERFSAQQFPDLHSELNLSSLELGDSALYFCASSVASSPHRGNQPQHFGDGTRLSIL.

Details on this clonotype: This may arise from a read error, as a much more abundant clone is one base away. This sequence joins TRBV2 and TRBJ2-2, with 7 nucleotides matching TRBD1. CDR1 is SNHLY and CDR2 is FYNNEI in the germline V gene. This CDR3 spans 15 amino acids. This CDR3 is CAGSRQGLVTGELFF. The DNA for the CDR3 is TGTGCCGGCAGTAGACAGGGATTAGTCACCGGGGAGCTGTTTTTT.